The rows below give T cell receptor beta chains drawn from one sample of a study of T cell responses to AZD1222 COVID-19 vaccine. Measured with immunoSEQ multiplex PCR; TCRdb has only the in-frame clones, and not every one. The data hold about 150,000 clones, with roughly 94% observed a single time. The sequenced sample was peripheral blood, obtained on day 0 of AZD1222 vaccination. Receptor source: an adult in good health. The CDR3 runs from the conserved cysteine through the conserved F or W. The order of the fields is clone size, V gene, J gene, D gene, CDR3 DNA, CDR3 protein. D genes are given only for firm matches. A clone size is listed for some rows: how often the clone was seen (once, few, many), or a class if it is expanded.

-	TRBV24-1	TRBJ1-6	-	TGTGCCACCAGTGATCGCAGGGATGAGAGGAATTCACCCCTCCACTTT	CATSDRRDERNSPLHF
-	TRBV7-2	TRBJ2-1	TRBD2	TGTGCCAGCAGCACTGGGGGACTAGCGGGAGGGCCTCTAGGGCAGTTCTTC	CASSTGGLAGGPLGQFF
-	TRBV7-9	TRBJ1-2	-	TGTGCCAGCAGCCCGGAGAGTGACAGCTATGGCTACACCTTC	CASSPESDSYGYTF
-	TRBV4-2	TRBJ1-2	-	TGTGCCAGCAGCCAAGGGACAGACTATGGCTACACCTTC	CASSQGTDYGYTF
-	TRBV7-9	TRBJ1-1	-	TGTGCCAGCAGCTCTAACATCAGGGCCACTGAAGCTTTCTTT	CASSSNIRATEAFF
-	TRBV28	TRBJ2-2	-	TGTGCCAGCCGTCCCGGGACTTTGAACACCGGGGAGCTGTTTTTT	CASRPGTLNTGELFF
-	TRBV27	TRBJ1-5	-	TGTGCCAGCAGAGGGGGGAATCAGCCCCAGCATTTT	CASRGGNQPQHF
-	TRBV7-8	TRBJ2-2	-	TGTGCCAGCAGCTTCTCGGGGGGCGCCACCGGGGAGCTGTTTTTT	CASSFSGGATGELFF
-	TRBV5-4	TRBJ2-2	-	TGTGCCAGCAGCCTCGGGGTTGCGAACACCGGGGAGCTGTTTTTT	CASSLGVANTGELFF
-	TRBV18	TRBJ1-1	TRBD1	TGTGCCAGCTCAGTGACAGGGGTGAACACTGAAGCTTTCTTT	CASSVTGVNTEAFF
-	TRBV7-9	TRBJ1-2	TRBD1	TGTGCCAGCAGCTTAACGACAGGGGACGGCTACACCTTC	CASSLTTGDGYTF
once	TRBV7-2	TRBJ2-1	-	TGTGCCAGCAGCTTAGTTCTGGCGGGATCCTACAATGAGCAGTTCTTC	CASSLVLAGSYNEQFF
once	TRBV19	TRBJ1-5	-	TGTGCCAGTAGTATAGTTGCAGGGGTGGGGATTTATAGCAATCAGCCCCAGCATTTT	CASSIVAGVGIYSNQPQHF
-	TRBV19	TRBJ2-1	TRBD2	TGTGCCAGTAGTCCCCGACTAGCGTGGAGGATTTACAATGAGCAGTTCTTC	CASSPRLAWRIYNEQFF
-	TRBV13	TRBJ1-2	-	TGTGCCAGCAGCTCCAGGGGATCTAACACAACTTATGGCTACACCTTC	CASSSRGSNTTYGYTF
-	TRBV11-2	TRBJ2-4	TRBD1	TGTGCCAGCAGCCCCGGACAGGGGGCGAACATTCAGTACTTC	CASSPGQGANIQYF
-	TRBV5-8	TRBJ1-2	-	TGTGCCAGCAGCGACGTAGGGCCAGCTAACTATGGCTACACCTTC	CASSDVGPANYGYTF
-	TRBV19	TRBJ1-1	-	TGTGCCACCAAAAGGGGGATGGGGGGAAACACTGAAGCTTTCTTT	CATKRGMGGNTEAFF
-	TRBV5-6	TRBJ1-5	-	TGTGCCAGCAGCTTGGTCGATCAGCCCCAGCATTTT	CASSLVDQPQHF
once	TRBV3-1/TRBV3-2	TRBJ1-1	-	TGTGCCAGCAGCCCCAGAACGAACACTGAAGCTTTCTTT	CASSPRTNTEAFF
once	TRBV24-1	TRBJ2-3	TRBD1	TGTGCCACCAGTGATAGCACAGGGGTAGGGACAGATACGCAGTATTTT	CATSDSTGVGTDTQYF
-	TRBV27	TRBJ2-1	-	TGTGCCAGCAGTTTTGGGACTCCTGGTATTCGGTTCTTC	CASSFGTPGIRFF
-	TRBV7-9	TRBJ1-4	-	TGTGCCAGCAGCTTAGACAGGGCCGGAAAACTGTTTTTT	CASSLDRAGKLFF
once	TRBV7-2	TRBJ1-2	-	TGTGCCAGCAGCAAAACAGGATTTCGACGTGGCTACACCTTC	CASSKTGFRRGYTF
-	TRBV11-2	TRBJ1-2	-	TGTGCCAGCAGCCCTACAGGAGTCTATGGCTACACCTTC	CASSPTGVYGYTF
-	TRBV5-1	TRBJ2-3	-	TGCGCCAGCAGCTTTGGCACAGATACGCAGTATTTT	CASSFGTDTQYF
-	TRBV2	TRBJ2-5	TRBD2	TGTGCCAGCAGTGGTGGGACTAGCGGGGGGATGGAGACCCAGTACTTC	CASSGGTSGGMETQYF
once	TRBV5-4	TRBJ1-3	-	TGTGCCAGCAGCTTAGGGCCCGGTGGAAACACCATATATTTT	CASSLGPGGNTIYF
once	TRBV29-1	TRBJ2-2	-	TGCAGCGCCCCGAGTGAGAACACCGGGGAGCTGTTTTTT	CSAPSENTGELFF
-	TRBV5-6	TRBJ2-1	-	TGTGCCAGCAGCTTCGTAGTCGGTGGCAATGAGCAGTTCTTC	CASSFVVGGNEQFF
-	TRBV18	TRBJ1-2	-	TGTGCCAGCTCACCAACAGGATCCGGGGGCAGCAGCTACACCTTC	CASSPTGSGGSSYTF
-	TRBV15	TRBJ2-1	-	TGTGCCACCAGCAGAGCCTACAATGAGCAGTTCTTC	CATSRAYNEQFF
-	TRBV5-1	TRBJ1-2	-	TGCGCCAGCAGCAGCACAAGTGGGACGGACTATGGCTACACCTTC	CASSSTSGTDYGYTF